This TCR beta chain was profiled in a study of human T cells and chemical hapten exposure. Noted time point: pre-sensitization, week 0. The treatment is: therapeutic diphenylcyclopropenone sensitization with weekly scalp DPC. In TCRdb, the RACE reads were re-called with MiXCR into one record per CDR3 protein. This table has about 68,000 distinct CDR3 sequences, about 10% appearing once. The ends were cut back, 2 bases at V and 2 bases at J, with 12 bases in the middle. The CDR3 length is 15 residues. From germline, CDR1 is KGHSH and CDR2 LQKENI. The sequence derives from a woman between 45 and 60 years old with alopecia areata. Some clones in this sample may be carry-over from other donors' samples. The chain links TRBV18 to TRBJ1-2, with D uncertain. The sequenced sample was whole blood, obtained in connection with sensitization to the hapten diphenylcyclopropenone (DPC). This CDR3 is CASSPGQNLNYGYTF. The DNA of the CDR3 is TGTGCCAGCTCACCAGGGCAGAACCTAAACTATGGCTACACCTTC. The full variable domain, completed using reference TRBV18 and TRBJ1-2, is NAGVMQNPRHLVRRRGQEARLRCSPMKGHSHVYWYRQLPEEGLKFMVYLQKENIIDESGMPKERFSAEFPKEGPSILRIQQVVRGDSAAYFCASSPGQNLNYGYTFGSGTRLTVV.